The 7 T cell receptor beta chains below all came from one sample that was sequenced in a study of PD-1 blockade in classical Hodgkin lymphoma (dated by TCRdb to the early 2020s). Interpreted using the paper, the time point label stands for: cycle 4 day 1 (C4D1), after more than five weeks of nivolumab. Every trial patient had relapsed following autologous stem cell transplantation, and prior brentuximab vedotin exposure was what differed among cohorts A, B and C. Libraries were constructed by the immunoSEQ multiplex PCR assay. The table was pulled from immuneACCESS by TCRdb, which kept in-frame rearrangements only. Such tables lose some clones; where checked, under half of the loss comes from unresolved V genes, and the rest has no known cause. The sample includes approximately 27,000 clones, with approximately 80% observed a single time. The leading ten clones occupy under 20% of the sample. Source: peripheral blood mononuclear cells (PBMCs), taken before the fourth cycle of nivolumab. These receptors all stem from a human donor with classical Hodgkin lymphoma.

This sequence joins TRBV6-1 and TRBJ1-1, with a tentative D call TRBD1 (5 bases). The V and J ends lost 3 bases and 5 bases respectively, with 16 bases between them. There are 15 residues in the CDR3. Per germline, CDR1 MNHNS and CDR2 SASEGT. CDR3 in DNA: TGTGCCAGCAGTGACCCCCGGGGCTCGGGGACTGAAGCTTTCTTT. Translated, it gives CASSDPRGSGTEAFF.

V and J are TRBV6-1 and TRBJ1-1; D unclear. CDR1 MNHNS and CDR2 SASEGT come from the germline V gene. The ends were cut back, 6 bases at V and 0 bases at J, with 8 bases in the middle. CDR3 size: 13 residues. CDR3 DNA: TGTGCCAGCAGCGACAAGATGAACACTGAAGCTTTCTTT. It translates to CASSDKMNTEAFF.

CDR3 sequence reads: CAWSRGVNQPQHF. CDR3 coding DNA: TGTGCCTGGAGCCGGGGGGTCAATCAGCCCCAGCATTTT. The chain links TRBV30 to TRBJ1-5; TRBD1 might be the D (5 bases). V was pared by 3 bases and J by 3 bases, with 9 bases between. This CDR3 has 13 residues. Per germline, CDR1 GTSNPN and CDR2 SVGIG (reference sequence).

The chain combines TRBV6-5 with TRBJ2-5, with no clear D. Germline V gene sequence: CDR1 MNHEY, CDR2 SVGAGI. Trimming pared 0 bases from V and 2 bases from J, leaving 13 bases between. The CDR3 is made up of 16 amino acids. The CDR3 region has the DNA TGTGCCAGCAGTTACTCCCCAGAATCGAAGCAAGAGACCCAGTACTTC. The encoded protein is CASSYSPESKQETQYF.

This clone has only one observation. The chain joins TRBV5-4 to TRBJ2-2; 9 nucleotides line up with TRBD2. The CDR3 is made up of 16 amino acids. With 2 bases clipped from V and 0 bases from J, the junction kept 2 bases outside the gene matches. The germline V gene encodes CDR1 SGHNT and CDR2 YYREEE (reference sequence). CDR3 sequence (DNA): TGTGCCAGCAGCTTCCGCGGGGGGGCGAACACCGGGGAGCTGTTTTTT. Translated, it gives CASSFRGGANTGELFF.

The chain couples TRBV15 to TRBJ2-7; either TRBD1 or TRBD2 may supply D (5 bases each). This CDR3 spans 14 amino acids. Deletions cut 0 bases from V and 0 bases from J, with 6 bases between. Germline CDR1 LNHNV, CDR2 YYDKDF (reference sequence). The CDR3 here is CATSRERGSYEQYF. CDR3 nucleotides: TGTGCCACCAGCAGAGAGAGGGGCTCCTACGAGCAGTACTTC.

This clone has only one observation. V and J are TRBV19 and TRBJ1-5; 9 nucleotides line up with TRBD1. Germline loops: CDR1 LNHDA, CDR2 SQIVND (reference sequence). The CDR3 has 14 amino acids. Trimming cost V 9 bases and J 3 bases; bases outside gene matches: 6. CDR3 amino acids: CASHEQGANQPQHF. The DNA for the CDR3 is TGTGCCAGCCACGAACAGGGGGCCAATCAGCCCCAGCATTTT.